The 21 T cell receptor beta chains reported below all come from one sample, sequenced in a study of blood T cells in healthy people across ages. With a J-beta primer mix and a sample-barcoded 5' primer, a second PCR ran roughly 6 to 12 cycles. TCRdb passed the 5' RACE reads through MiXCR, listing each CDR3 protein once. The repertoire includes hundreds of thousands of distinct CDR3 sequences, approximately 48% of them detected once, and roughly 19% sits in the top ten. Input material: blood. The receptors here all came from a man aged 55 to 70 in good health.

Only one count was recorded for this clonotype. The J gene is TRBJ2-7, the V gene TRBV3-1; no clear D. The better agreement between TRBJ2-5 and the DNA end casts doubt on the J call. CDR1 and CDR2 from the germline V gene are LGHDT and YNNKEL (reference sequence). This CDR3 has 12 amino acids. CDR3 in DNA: TGTGCCAGCGGCTACCAGATAGAGACCCAGTACTTC. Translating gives CASGYQIETQYF.

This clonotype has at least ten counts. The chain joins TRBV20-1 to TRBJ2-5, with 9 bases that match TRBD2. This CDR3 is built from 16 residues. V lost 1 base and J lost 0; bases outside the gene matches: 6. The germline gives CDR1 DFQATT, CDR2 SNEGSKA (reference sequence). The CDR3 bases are TGCAGTGCTAGAGTTTTTAGCGGGGGAAACCAAGAGACCCAGTACTTC. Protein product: CSARVFSGGNQETQYF.

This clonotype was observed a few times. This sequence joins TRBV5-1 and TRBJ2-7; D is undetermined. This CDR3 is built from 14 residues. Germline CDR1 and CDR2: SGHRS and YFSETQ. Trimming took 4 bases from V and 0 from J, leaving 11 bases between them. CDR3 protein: CASSVGPGSYEQYF. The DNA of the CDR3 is TGCGCCAGCAGCGTGGGCCCAGGCTCCTACGAGCAGTACTTC.

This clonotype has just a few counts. In DNA, the CDR3 is TGCGCCAGCAGCAGAACCGGTGACAGTTCCTCCTACGAGCAGTACTTC. Its protein product is CASSRTGDSSSYEQYF. The gene calls are TRBV5-1 and TRBJ2-7; weak D call: TRBD1 (5 bases). Germline V lookup: CDR1 SGHRS, CDR2 YFSETQ. Trimming stripped 4 bases from V and 0 bases from J, with 17 bases between. This CDR3 region has 16 residues. Filled out from reference TRBV5-1 and TRBJ2-7, the complete variable domain reads KAGVTQTPRYLIKTRGQQVTLSCSPISGHRSVSWYQQTPGQGLQFLFEYFSETQRNKGNFPGRFSGRQFSNSRSEMNVSTLELGDSALYLCASSRTGDSSSYEQYFGPGTRLTVT.

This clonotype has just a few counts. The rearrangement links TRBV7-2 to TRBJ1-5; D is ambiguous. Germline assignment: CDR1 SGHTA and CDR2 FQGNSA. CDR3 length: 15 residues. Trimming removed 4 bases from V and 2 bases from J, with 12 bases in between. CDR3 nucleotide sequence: TGTGCCAGCAGCTCCACCGGGGTTGGCAATCAGCCCCAGCATTTT. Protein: CASSSTGVGNQPQHF.

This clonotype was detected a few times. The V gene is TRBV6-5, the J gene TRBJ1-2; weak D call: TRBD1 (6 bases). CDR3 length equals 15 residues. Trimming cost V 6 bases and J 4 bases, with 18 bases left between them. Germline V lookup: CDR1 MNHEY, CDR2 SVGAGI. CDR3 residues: CASRPLGGLFYGYTF. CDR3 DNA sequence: TGTGCCAGCAGACCCTTAGGGGGTCTCTTCTATGGCTACACCTTC.

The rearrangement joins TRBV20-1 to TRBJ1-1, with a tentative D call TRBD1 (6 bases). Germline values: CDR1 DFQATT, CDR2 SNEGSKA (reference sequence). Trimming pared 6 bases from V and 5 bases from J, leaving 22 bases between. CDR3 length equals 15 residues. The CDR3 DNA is TGCAGTGCCTCCCACTTTCGGGGGCCGAGGACTGAAGCTTTCTTT. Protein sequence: CSASHFRGPRTEAFF.

The CDR3 sequence: CASSRGVYEQFF. In DNA form, the CDR3 reads TGTGCCAGCAGCCGGGGGGTGTATGAGCAGTTCTTC. The rearrangement links TRBV6-2 or TRBV6-3 to TRBJ2-1, with 7 bases aligning to TRBD2. V dropped 6 bases and J dropped 8; count of bases not matched to a gene: 4. Germline loops: CDR1 MNHEY, CDR2 SVGEGT. This CDR3 comprises 12 residues.

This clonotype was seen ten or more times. The CDR3 is CASSPPGLSYEQYF. The CDR3 nucleotides are TGCGCCAGCAGCCCCCCGGGGCTTTCCTACGAGCAGTACTTC. The rearrangement uses TRBV4-1 and TRBJ2-7; D assignment may be TRBD1 or TRBD2 (5 bases each). The CDR3 is made up of 14 amino acids. Germline V lookup: CDR1 MGHRA, CDR2 YSYEKL. Trimming cost V 4 bases and J 1 base, with 11 bases left between them.

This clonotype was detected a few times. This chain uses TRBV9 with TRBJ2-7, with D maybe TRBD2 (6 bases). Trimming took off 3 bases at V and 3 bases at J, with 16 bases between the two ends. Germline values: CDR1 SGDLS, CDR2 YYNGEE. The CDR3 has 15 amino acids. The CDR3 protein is CASSATQEGSYEQYF. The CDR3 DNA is TGTGCCAGCAGCGCTACCCAGGAGGGAAGCTACGAGCAGTACTTC.

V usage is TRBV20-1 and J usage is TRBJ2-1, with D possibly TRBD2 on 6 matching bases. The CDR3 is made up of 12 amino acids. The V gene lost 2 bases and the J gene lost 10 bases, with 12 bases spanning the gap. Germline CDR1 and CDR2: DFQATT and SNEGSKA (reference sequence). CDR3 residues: CSARRPGVEQFF. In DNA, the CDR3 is TGCAGTGCTAGACGCCCGGGAGTCGAGCAGTTCTTC.

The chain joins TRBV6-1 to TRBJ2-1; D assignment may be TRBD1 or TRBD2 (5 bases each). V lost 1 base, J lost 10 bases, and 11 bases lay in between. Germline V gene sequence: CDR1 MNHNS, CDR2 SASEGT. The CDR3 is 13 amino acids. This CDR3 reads CASSEGQGAEQFF. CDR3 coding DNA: TGTGCCAGCAGTGAAGGCCAGGGAGCCGAGCAGTTCTTC.

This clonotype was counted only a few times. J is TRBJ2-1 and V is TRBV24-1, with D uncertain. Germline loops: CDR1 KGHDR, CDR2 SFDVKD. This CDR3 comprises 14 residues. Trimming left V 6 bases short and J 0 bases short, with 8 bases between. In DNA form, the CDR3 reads TGTGCCACCAGTCCGGTTGGCTCCTACAATGAGCAGTTCTTC. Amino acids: CATSPVGSYNEQFF.

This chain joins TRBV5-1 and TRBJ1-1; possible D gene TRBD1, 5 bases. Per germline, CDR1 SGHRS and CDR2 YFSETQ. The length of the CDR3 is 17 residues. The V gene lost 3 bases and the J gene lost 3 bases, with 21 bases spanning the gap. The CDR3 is CASSSYLQGARDTEAFF. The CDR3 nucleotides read TGCGCCAGCAGCTCATATCTCCAGGGAGCCAGGGACACTGAAGCTTTCTTT.

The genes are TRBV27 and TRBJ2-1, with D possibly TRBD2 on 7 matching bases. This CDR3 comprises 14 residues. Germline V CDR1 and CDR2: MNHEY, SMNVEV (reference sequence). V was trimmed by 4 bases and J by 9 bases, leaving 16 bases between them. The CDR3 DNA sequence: TGTGCCAGCAGTTCTGCGGGGGCTATTATTGAGCAGTTCTTC. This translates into CASSSAGAIIEQFF.

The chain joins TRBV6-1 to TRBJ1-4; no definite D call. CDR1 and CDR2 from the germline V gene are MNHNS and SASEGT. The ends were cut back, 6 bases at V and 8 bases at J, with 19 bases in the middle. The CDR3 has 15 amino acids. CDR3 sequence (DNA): TGTGCCAGCAGCGCGAGTGGCACCACCCTCGAAAAACTGTTTTTT. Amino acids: CASSASGTTLEKLFF.

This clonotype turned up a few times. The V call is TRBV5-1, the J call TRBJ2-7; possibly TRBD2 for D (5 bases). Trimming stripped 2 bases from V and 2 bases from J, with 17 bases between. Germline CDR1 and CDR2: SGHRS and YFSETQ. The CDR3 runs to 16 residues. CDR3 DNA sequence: TGCGCCAGCAGCTTTCCGGGTCCGGCCGGGGCCTACGAGCAGTACTTC. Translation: CASSFPGPAGAYEQYF.

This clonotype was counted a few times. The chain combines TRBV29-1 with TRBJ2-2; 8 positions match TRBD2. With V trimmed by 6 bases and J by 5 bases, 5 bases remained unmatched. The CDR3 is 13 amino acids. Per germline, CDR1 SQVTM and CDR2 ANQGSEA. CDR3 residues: CSVRGAVTGELFF. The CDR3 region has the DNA TGCAGCGTGCGGGGGGCCGTGACCGGGGAGCTGTTTTTT.

In DNA form, the CDR3 reads TGTGCCAGCAGCACTCAAGGGGGGTTTCCCAATTCGGGTGAGCAGTTCTTC. It yields the protein CASSTQGGFPNSGEQFF. The chain links TRBV11-2 to TRBJ2-1; D possibly matches TRBD1 or TRBD2 (6 bases each). V lost 5 bases, J lost 9 bases, and 26 bases lay in between. The CDR3 loop spans 17 amino acids. CDR1 and CDR2 (germline): SGHAT, FQNNGV.

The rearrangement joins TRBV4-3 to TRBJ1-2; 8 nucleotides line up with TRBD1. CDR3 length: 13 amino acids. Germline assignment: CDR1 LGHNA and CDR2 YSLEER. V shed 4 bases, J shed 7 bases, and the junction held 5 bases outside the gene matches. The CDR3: CASSRLDRAGYTF. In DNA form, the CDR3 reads TGCGCCAGCAGCCGCTTGGACAGGGCTGGCTACACCTTC.

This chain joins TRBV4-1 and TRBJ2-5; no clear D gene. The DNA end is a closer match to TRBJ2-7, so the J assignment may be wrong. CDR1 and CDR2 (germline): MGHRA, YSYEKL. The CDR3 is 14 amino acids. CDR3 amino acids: CASSPQVSNYEQYF. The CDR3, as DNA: TGCGCCAGCAGCCCCCAGGTGAGCAACTACGAGCAGTACTTC.